The source of this TCR beta chain is a study of cytomegalovirus exposure and HLA in healthy donors. Study-wide points: Apart from CMV serostatus, no immune exposure information was available.

The PCR ran on 60 Vbeta and 13 Jbeta primers. Authors' processing steps: A follow-up analysis tallied around 80 million unique TCR beta chains, roughly 9.9 million shared. Sequenced by immunoSEQ multiplex PCR; TCRdb stores in-frame clones only, minus some. For V, J and clone size, that table is used; D and trimming come from the DNA. The table shows some 200,000 clones, with 80% occurring only once. Note on this clone: Its antigen is still unknown. At one of its ends the junction is not consistent with the germline gene, which may arise from a read error.

This TCR was sampled from a boy aged 5-17 years in good health and CMV-seronegative. Input material: PBMCs.

This CDR3 is CSSSLPGNTLDGVGAEAFF. CDR3 DNA: TGTTCCAGCAGCTTGCCGGGAAACACTTTAGATGGGGTGGGGGCAGAAGCTTTCTTT. This chain joins TRBV7-9 and TRBJ1-1; D is perhaps TRBD1 (6 bases). The CDR3 is 19 residues long. CDR1 is SEHNR and CDR2 is FQNEAQ in the germline V gene (reference sequence). The full variable domain, its missing parts supplied by reference TRBV7-9 and TRBJ1-1, is DTGVSQNPRHKITKRGQNVTFRCDPISEHNRLYWYRQTLGQGPEFLTYFQNEAQLEKSRLLSDRFSAERPKGSFSTLEIQRTEQGDSAMYLCSSSLPGNTLDGVGAEAFFGQGTRLTVV.